A selection of T cell receptor beta chains follows, all from one sample in a study of blood T cell repertoires in COVID-19. Profiled with immunoSEQ multiplex PCR; TCRdb holds only in-frame clones, not every one. Of about 150,000 clones in the sample, more than 70% were seen once. The sequenced material came from peripheral blood. These receptors came from a man over 45 with active or convalescent COVID-19. Each CDR3 is given with its conserved first and last residue. A D gene is named only where the DNA matches it firmly. Not all rows give a size; the values are once, few, many and, for expanded clones, a class.

j_gene,abundance,d_gene,v_gene,CDR3nt,CDR3aa
TRBJ1-2,-,-,TRBV19,TGTGCCAGCCAGCTAGAATGGAACTATGGCTACACCTTC,CASQLEWNYGYTF
TRBJ1-1,-,-,TRBV10-3,TGTGCCATCAGTGAGACCCAGGTGGGGAACACTGAAGCTTTCTTT,CAISETQVGNTEAFF
TRBJ1-1,-,-,TRBV7-3,TGTGCCAGCAGCTCAGGATTGAACACTGAAGCTTTCTTT,CASSSGLNTEAFF
TRBJ2-5,once,TRBD1,TRBV19,TGTGCCAGTAGTATGCCCGGACAGGGAATAGAGACCCAGTACTTC,CASSMPGQGIETQYF
TRBJ2-3,-,TRBD2,TRBV4-1,TGCGCCAGCAGCCAAGAAACGAGCGGGAGGGCCGGGGATACGCAGTATTTT,CASSQETSGRAGDTQYF
TRBJ1-2,once,-,TRBV18,TGTGCCAGCTCACCCTTCACAGAAACTGCCTATGGCTACACCTTC,CASSPFTETAYGYTF
TRBJ1-3,-,-,TRBV4-3,TGCGCCAGCAGCCAGCTCGGACCAGGGGCAGGCTCTGGAAACACCATATATTTT,CASSQLGPGAGSGNTIYF
TRBJ1-1,-,-,TRBV7-9,TGTGCCAGCAGCTACACCAAATCCAGTGAAGCTTTCTTT,CASSYTKSSEAFF
TRBJ2-5,few,TRBD1,TRBV19,TGTGCCAGTAGTATGGGACAGGGGGCCTCGGAGACCCAGTACTTC,CASSMGQGASETQYF
TRBJ2-3,-,-,TRBV29-1,TGCAGCGTTGCTCTACTAGAACCCAGCACAGATACGCAGTATTTT,CSVALLEPSTDTQYF
TRBJ2-7,-,-,TRBV15,TGTGCCACCAGCAGAGATCAGCGAGGTGTTGGCGAGCAGTACTTC,CATSRDQRGVGEQYF
TRBJ2-3,-,TRBD2,TRBV30,TGTGCCTGGAGTCCTGGACTAGCACCAGATACGCAGTATTTT,CAWSPGLAPDTQYF
TRBJ1-1,-,TRBD1,TRBV2,TGTGCCAGCCATCTGGAGGGGGCTACTGAAGCTTTCTTT,CASHLEGATEAFF
TRBJ2-5,-,-,TRBV5-4,TGTGCCAGCAGCTTACCTAGACGGCAAGAGACCCAGTACTTC,CASSLPRRQETQYF
TRBJ2-1,-,TRBD1,TRBV24-1,TGTGCCACCAGTGATCCGGCGGCCGGGACAGCAGACAATGAGCAGTTCTTC,CATSDPAAGTADNEQFF
TRBJ2-1,-,TRBD1,TRBV20-1,TGCAGTGCTAATGACAGGGCGAATGAGCAGTTCTTC,CSANDRANEQFF
TRBJ1-1,-,TRBD1,TRBV6-2/TRBV6-3,TGTGCCAGCAGTACTACTCCTTGGAGCGGGACAGGGAGAACTGAAGCTTTCTTT,CASSTTPWSGTGRTEAFF
TRBJ1-1,-,TRBD1,TRBV28,TGTGCCAGCAGTTTTCTAGGGGGCGCGATGGGGACTGAAGCTTTCTTT,CASSFLGGAMGTEAFF
TRBJ1-1,-,TRBD1,TRBV24-1,TGTGCCACCAGTGAGGGAGACAGGGGAGGAGGTACTGAAGCTTTCTTT,CATSEGDRGGGTEAFF
TRBJ1-2,many,-,TRBV19,TGTGCCAGTAGTAACCTCGGGGGAAGCTATGGCTACACCTTC,CASSNLGGSYGYTF
TRBJ2-7,-,TRBD2,TRBV19,TGTGCCAGTAGTATTATCGGCGGGGGAACCTACGAGCAGTACTTC,CASSIIGGGTYEQYF
TRBJ1-2,-,-,TRBV12-3/TRBV12-4,TGTGCCAGCATCGGTCCGTCTGACTACACCTTC,CASIGPSDYTF
TRBJ2-3,-,TRBD2,TRBV19,TGTGCCAGTAGCGGGAGGGAAACAGATACGCAGTATTTT,CASSGRETDTQYF
TRBJ2-3,-,TRBD2,TRBV5-1,TGCGCCAGCAGCTCCCTAGCGGGGGGGTTCGCAGATACGCAGTATTTT,CASSSLAGGFADTQYF
TRBJ2-3,-,TRBD2,TRBV10-3,TGTGCCATCAGTGGGACTAGGGGCGTGGGAGATACGCAGTATTTT,CAISGTRGVGDTQYF
TRBJ2-1,-,TRBD2,TRBV19,TGTGCCAGTAGTATAGAAACTAGCGGGAGGAATGAGCAGTTCTTC,CASSIETSGRNEQFF
TRBJ2-3,-,-,TRBV18,TGTGCCAGCTCACCCCCGGCCGGGGACACAGATACGCAGTATTTT,CASSPPAGDTDTQYF
TRBJ2-2,-,-,TRBV9,TGTGCCAGCAGCCCCCGACTGGTAGGCGGGGAGCTGTTTTTT,CASSPRLVGGELFF
TRBJ2-2,-,-,TRBV9,TGTGCCAGCACCGGGGGGAACACCGGGGAGCTGTTTTTT,CASTGGNTGELFF
TRBJ2-2,-,TRBD2,TRBV11-3,TGTGCCAGCAGCTACCGCCTAGGACTAGCGGGAAGGTCCGGGGAGCTGTTTTTT,CASSYRLGLAGRSGELFF
TRBJ1-2,-,-,TRBV5-8,TGTGCCAGCGGCTGGGGAGGAGCCCCAACCCCCTATGGCTACACCTTC,CASGWGGAPTPYGYTF
TRBJ2-5,-,-,TRBV19,TGTGCCAGTAGTATATCCCAGGGGGAGACCCAGTACTTC,CASSISQGETQYF
TRBJ1-2,-,TRBD1,TRBV7-2,TGTGCCAGCAGTTATACCATCGGGACAGGGTCCTATGGCTACACCTTC,CASSYTIGTGSYGYTF
TRBJ2-7,medium-sized,-,TRBV5-4,TGTGCCAGCAGCTTGCTGAGTGCAAACGAGCAGTACTTC,CASSLLSANEQYF
TRBJ1-5,once,-,TRBV7-2,TGTGCCAGCAGCTTAGTCAGTTATCAGCCCCAGCATTTT,CASSLVSYQPQHF
TRBJ1-6,once,TRBD1,TRBV4-1,TGCGCCAGCAGCCTCGGGACAGGGGGCGTTTCACCCCTCCACTTT,CASSLGTGGVSPLHF
TRBJ2-5,-,-,TRBV7-2,TGTGCCAGCAGCTTACCTCGAGAGACCCAGTACTTC,CASSLPRETQYF
TRBJ2-1,-,-,TRBV15,TGTGCCACCAGCAGTATAGCGGAGGGTTACAATGAGCAGTTCTTC,CATSSIAEGYNEQFF
TRBJ1-5,-,-,TRBV27,TGTGCCAGCAGTCTACAGGGCTATCAGCCCCAGCATTTT,CASSLQGYQPQHF
TRBJ1-2,-,-,TRBV16,TGTGCCAGCAGCCAAGTGGCCCGCGGCTACACCTTC,CASSQVARGYTF
TRBJ2-5,-,-,TRBV11-1,TGTGCCAGCAGCTCCCGGGAGACCCAGTACTTC,CASSSRETQYF
TRBJ2-2,-,-,TRBV19,TGTGCCAGTAGTGAACTAGCCTACACCGGGGAGCTGTTTTTT,CASSELAYTGELFF